These 10 T cell receptor beta chains came from one sample sequenced in a study of graft-versus-host responses after intestinal transplantation. Measured with immunoSEQ multiplex PCR; TCRdb has only the in-frame clones, and not every one. Among thousands of clones listed, over 80% were seen once. Investigators treated the graft tissue so that it released intraepithelial and lamina propria lymphocytes. This specimen was ileum tissue, taken approximately 130 days after transplant. The receptors originated from a human patient who received an intestinal transplant, so some T cells may come from the graft donor.

The chain is built from TRBV5-1 and TRBJ2-7; weak D call: TRBD2 (5 bases). Trimming removed 0 bases from V and 4 bases from J, with 8 bases in between. CDR1 SGHRS and CDR2 YFSETQ come from the germline V gene. CDR3 length: 13 amino acids. The CDR3 region is CASSLVGEYEQYF. For the CDR3, the DNA is TGCGCCAGCAGCTTGGTTGGGGAGTACGAGCAGTACTTC.

This sequence joins TRBV6-1 and TRBJ1-6; D unresolved. The CDR3 loop spans 16 amino acids. CDR1 and CDR2 from the germline V gene are MNHNS and SASEGT. Trimming shortened V by 2 bases and J by 0 bases, and 8 bases separated the two germline ends. CDR3 nucleotide sequence: TGTGCCAGCAGTGAACCCGCAAGCTCCTATAATTCACCCCTCCACTTT. Its protein is CASSEPASSYNSPLHF.

The rearrangement uses TRBV2 and TRBJ2-7; D possibly corresponds to TRBD2 (5 bases). The V gene lost 6 bases and the J gene lost 3 bases, with 9 bases spanning the gap. The CDR3 length is 12 residues. Looked up from germline, CDR1 is SNHLY and CDR2 is FYNNEI. CDR3 DNA sequence: TGTGCCAGCAGAATAGACTACTACGAGCAGTACTTC. Amino acid sequence: CASRIDYYEQYF.

This rearrangement joins TRBV11-2 to TRBJ1-4; D perhaps matches TRBD1 (6 bases). Germline loops: CDR1 SGHAT, CDR2 FQNNGV. The CDR3 is 15 amino acids. V was clipped by 3 bases and J by 1 base, with 9 bases between them. CDR3 amino acids: CASSFLQGTNEKLFF. The CDR3, as DNA: TGTGCCAGCAGCTTTTTACAGGGAACTAATGAAAAACTGTTTTTT.

This rearrangement joins TRBV19 to TRBJ2-5; TRBD1 agrees at 7 bases. The CDR3 is 14 residues long. Germline V gives CDR1 LNHDA, CDR2 SQIVND (reference sequence). With V trimmed by 7 bases and J by 4 bases, 9 bases remained unmatched. The CDR3 nucleotides are TGTGCCAGTACCCAACAGGGGTTAGGAGAGACCCAGTACTTC. It encodes CASTQQGLGETQYF.

The gene calls are TRBV5-1 and TRBJ2-7, with no clear D. CDR1 and CDR2 from the germline V gene are SGHRS and YFSETQ. The CDR3 consists of 13 residues. V was trimmed by 0 bases and J by 2 bases, leaving 6 bases between them. The CDR3 is CASSLDRAYEQYF. The CDR3 nucleotides read TGCGCCAGCAGCTTGGACCGAGCCTACGAGCAGTACTTC.

The rearrangement joins TRBV2 to TRBJ1-4, with 10 bases aligning to TRBD1. The V segment lost 6 bases and the J segment 4 bases; nucleotides outside the gene matches: 5. The CDR3 contains 15 residues. Germline CDR1 reads SNHLY; CDR2 reads FYNNEI. CDR3 loop: CASSLRDRGNEKLFF. In nucleotides, the CDR3 is TGTGCCAGCAGCCTCCGGGACAGGGGTAATGAAAAACTGTTTTTT.

The rearrangement uses TRBV6-1 and TRBJ1-5, with a possible D match to TRBD1 (5 bases). Germline loops: CDR1 MNHNS, CDR2 SASEGT. The CDR3 is 13 amino acids. Between the trimmed V and J ends, which lost 6 bases and 6 bases, there was a span of 12 bases. The CDR3 DNA is TGTGCCAGCAGAGGGCAGGGATCTCAGCCCCAGCATTTT. Encoded protein: CASRGQGSQPQHF.

The rearrangement joins TRBV5-1 to TRBJ2-1, with TRBD2 matching over 7 bases. Germline loops: CDR1 SGHRS, CDR2 YFSETQ. The CDR3 spans 15 residues. J was trimmed by 3 bases and V by 0 bases; bases with no gene match: 3. The CDR3 loop reads CASSLEGTNYNEQFF. Here the CDR3 DNA reads TGCGCCAGCAGCTTGGAAGGGACTAACTACAATGAGCAGTTCTTC.

This sequence joins TRBV5-1 and TRBJ1-1, with a tentative D call TRBD1 (6 bases). Trimming left V 7 bases short and J 1 base short, with 11 bases between. CDR3 length: 13 amino acids. The germline V gene has CDR1 SGHRS and CDR2 YFSETQ. This CDR3 is CASRQVSNTEAFF. The CDR3 bases are TGCGCCAGCCGACAGGTTTCGAACACTGAAGCTTTCTTT.